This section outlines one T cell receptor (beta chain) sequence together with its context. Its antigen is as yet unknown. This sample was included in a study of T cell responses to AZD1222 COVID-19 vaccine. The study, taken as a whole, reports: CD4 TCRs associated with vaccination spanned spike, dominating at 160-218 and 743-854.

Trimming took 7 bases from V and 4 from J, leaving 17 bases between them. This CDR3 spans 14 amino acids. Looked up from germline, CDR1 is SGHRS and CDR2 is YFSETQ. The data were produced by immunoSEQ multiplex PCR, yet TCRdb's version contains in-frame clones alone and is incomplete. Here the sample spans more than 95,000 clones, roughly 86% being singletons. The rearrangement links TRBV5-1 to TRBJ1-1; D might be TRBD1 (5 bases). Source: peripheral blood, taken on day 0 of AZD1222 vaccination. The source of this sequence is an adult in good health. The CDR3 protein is CASQAGPGTTEAFF. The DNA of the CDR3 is TGCGCCAGCCAAGCGGGGCCAGGGACCACTGAAGCTTTCTTT.